Below are 19 T cell receptor beta chains sequenced from a single sample in a study of cytomegalovirus exposure and HLA in healthy donors (dated by TCRdb to the late 2010s). Library prep was done by the immunoSEQ multiplex PCR assay. For the multiplex PCR, a mixture combining 60 forward primers for TCR Vbeta segments and 13 reverse primers for TCR Jbeta segments was used. TCRdb holds this immuneACCESS table with in-frame rearrangements only. Some clones are missing; in checked studies, unresolved V genes explain under half, and the rest has no known cause. This sample has around 200,000 clones in its table, and roughly 85% of those were observed once. The top ten hold less than 2.5% of the sample. Sample: PBMCs. The receptors shown here come from a woman aged 45 to 65 in good health and CMV-seronegative.

The chain joins TRBV6-1 to TRBJ2-7; D call uncertain. In germline, CDR1 is MNHNS, CDR2 SASEGT. This CDR3 has 15 amino acids. V was shortened by 0 bases and J by 2 bases, with 11 bases between the two germline ends. The CDR3, as DNA: TGTGCCAGCAGTGAAGCGCTTCGAGAGACCTACGAGCAGTACTTC. Translation gives CASSEALRETYEQYF.

V usage is TRBV5-4 and J usage is TRBJ1-2, with D possibly being TRBD1 (5 bases). With 4 bases removed from V and 4 bases from J, the gap between germline ends came to 8 bases. CDR3 size: 12 residues. The germline CDR1 and CDR2 sequences are SGHNT and YYREEE (reference sequence). The CDR3: CASSTQGYGYTF. CDR3 nucleotides: TGTGCCAGCAGCACCCAGGGCTATGGCTACACCTTC.

The chain employs TRBV7-2 and TRBJ1-2; TRBD1 matches 7 bases. This CDR3 has 15 amino acids. Germline CDR1 is SGHTA and CDR2 is FQGNSA. V lost 5 bases to trimming and J lost 5 bases; unmatched junction nucleotides: 11. Written as DNA, the CDR3 is TGTGCCAGCAGCGGACCGGGACAGAGTCCTTATGGCTACACCTTC. It codes for CASSGPGQSPYGYTF.

The genes are TRBV2 and TRBJ2-1, with D perhaps TRBD1 (5 bases). The CDR3 spans 14 residues. Germline assignment: CDR1 SNHLY and CDR2 FYNNEI. V was pared by 0 bases and J by 10 bases, with 13 bases between. CDR3 loop: CASSEAQQAPEQFF. As DNA, the CDR3 is TGTGCCAGCAGTGAAGCGCAACAGGCCCCCGAGCAGTTCTTC.

V is TRBV10-2 and J is TRBJ2-1; 7 positions agree with TRBD2. Germline V gene data show CDR1 as WSHSY and CDR2 as SAAADI. This CDR3 contains 15 residues. J was trimmed by 7 bases and V by 1 base; bases with no gene match: 7. The CDR3 DNA reads TGCGCCAGCAGTGAGTTGCTAGGACTAGGAAATGAGCAGTTCTTC. This sequence encodes CASSELLGLGNEQFF.

Only one count was recorded for this clone. The V and J genes are TRBV5-1 and TRBJ1-2, with D unclear. V shed 0 bases and J shed 5 bases, with 11 bases lying between them. The V gene's germline CDR1 is SGHRS and CDR2 YFSETQ. The CDR3 runs 14 residues. The DNA for the CDR3 is TGCGCCAGCAGCTTGGACGGAGACCGTTATGGCTACACCTTC. It is translated as CASSLDGDRYGYTF. Variable domain in full (rest from reference TRBV5-1 and TRBJ1-2): KAGVTQTPRYLIKTRGQQVTLSCSPISGHRSVSWYQQTPGQGLQFLFEYFSETQRNKGNFPGRFSGRQFSNSRSEMNVSTLELGDSALYLCASSLDGDRYGYTFGSGTRLTVV.

V gene TRBV9 combines with J gene TRBJ1-2, with a weak D call TRBD1 (6 bases). V lost 3 bases and J lost 3, with 9 bases in between. The CDR3 has 13 residues. Germline V CDR1 and CDR2: SGDLS, YYNGEE. As DNA, the CDR3 is TGTGCCAGCAGCGAACAGGGTGACTATGGCTACACCTTC. This gives the protein CASSEQGDYGYTF.

The chain combines TRBV2 with TRBJ2-1; TRBD1 matches at 8 bases. Germline V gene lookup returns CDR1 SNHLY and CDR2 FYNNEI. After removal of 6 bases from V and 4 bases from J, the junction contained 8 bases not matched to a gene. This CDR3 is built from 15 residues. CDR3 sequence (DNA): TGTGCCAGCAGCAGCAGGGGGCGAATTTACAATGAGCAGTTCTTC. Residues: CASSSRGRIYNEQFF.

The V gene is TRBV19, the J gene TRBJ2-3; TRBD2 matches at 14 bases. The junction had 6 bases not matched to a gene; V was cut back by 7 bases and J by 6 bases. Germline CDR1 and CDR2: LNHDA and SQIVND (reference sequence). The CDR3 is made up of 15 amino acids. In nucleotides, the CDR3 is TGTGCCAGTACCAAGGGACTAGCGGGAGCGGATACGCAGTATTTT. Protein sequence: CASTKGLAGADTQYF.

The CDR3 protein is CASSPGQGFVNEQFF. CDR3 in DNA: TGTGCCAGCAGCCCGGGACAGGGGTTTGTCAATGAGCAGTTCTTC. V is TRBV25-1 and J is TRBJ2-1; 10 bases align to TRBD1. Germline V gene lookup returns CDR1 MGHDK and CDR2 SYGVNS. V lost 6 bases to trimming and J lost 6 bases; unmatched junction nucleotides: 8. The CDR3 consists of 15 residues.

This clone has a single count. The chain couples TRBV7-8 to TRBJ2-1; D unclear. The germline V gene encodes CDR1 SGHVS and CDR2 FQNEAQ. The CDR3 sequence is 13 residues long. V was trimmed by 2 bases and J by 8 bases, leaving 10 bases between them. This CDR3 reads CASSLYRSDEQFF. As DNA, the CDR3 is TGTGCCAGCAGCTTATATCGGTCGGATGAGCAGTTCTTC.

This clone showed up just once. CDR3 in DNA: TGTGCCAGCAGCGTCGGGAGCCCGGGAACCGGGGAGCTGTTTTTT. This gives the protein CASSVGSPGTGELFF. The genes are TRBV9 and TRBJ2-2; a possible D gene is TRBD2 (6 bases). The germline V and J ends were trimmed by 2 bases and 5 bases, with 13 bases remaining between them. Germline V gives CDR1 SGDLS, CDR2 YYNGEE. CDR3 length: 15 amino acids. Using reference TRBV9 and TRBJ2-2 for the parts outside the CDR3, the full variable domain is DSGVTQTPKHLITATGQRVTLRCSPRSGDLSVYWYQQSLDQGLQFLIQYYNGEERAKGNILERFSAQQFPDLHSELNLSSLELGDSALYFCASSVGSPGTGELFFGEGSRLTVL.

The chain combines TRBV18 with TRBJ2-7, with 7 bases aligning to TRBD2. V gave up 2 bases and J gave up 1 base; unmatched junction bases: 2. This CDR3 region has 14 residues. Germline loops: CDR1 KGHSH, CDR2 LQKENI. The CDR3 here is CASSPGGGSYEQYF. DNA for the CDR3: TGTGCCAGCTCACCAGGGGGGGGGTCCTACGAGCAGTACTTC. The complete variable domain, with remaining parts taken from reference TRBV18 and TRBJ2-7, reads NAGVMQNPRHLVRRRGQEARLRCSPMKGHSHVYWYRQLPEEGLKFMVYLQKENIIDESGMPKERFSAEFPKEGPSILRIQQVVRGDSAAYFCASSPGGGSYEQYFGPGTRLTVT.

On this clone itself: An end of the junction does not agree with germline; a read error may underlie this. The genes are TRBV7-9 and TRBJ2-7; a weak D match, TRBD2 (5 bases). The CDR3 has 13 residues. Germline CDR1 reads SEHNR; CDR2 reads FQNEAQ (reference sequence). CDR3 sequence reads: CSSSQGSTYEQYF. The CDR3 DNA reads TGTTCCAGCAGTCAAGGGAGCACATACGAGCAGTACTTC.

The chain employs TRBV6-1 and TRBJ1-2, with D possibly matching TRBD1 (5 bases). The CDR3 has 13 residues. The germline CDR1 and CDR2 sequences are MNHNS and SASEGT. V shed 10 bases and J shed 7 bases, with 19 bases lying between them. The CDR3 spells CAIDLGGVGGYTF. The CDR3 nucleotides are TGTGCCATAGACCTGGGAGGGGTGGGTGGCTACACCTTC.

The chain is built from TRBV7-8 and TRBJ2-7; D possibly corresponds to TRBD2 (5 bases). CDR1 is SGHVS, CDR2 FQNEAQ, per germline. Trimming removed 5 bases from V and 0 bases from J, with 11 bases in between. The CDR3 sequence is 14 residues long. CDR3 nucleotides: TGTGCCAGCAGCCCGATCGGGGACTCCTACGAGCAGTACTTC. Translated, it gives CASSPIGDSYEQYF.

The chain employs TRBV11-2 and TRBJ2-7; possibly TRBD1 for D (6 bases). The CDR3 spans 15 residues. Trimming pared 2 bases from V and 3 bases from J, leaving 14 bases between. CDR1 is SGHAT, CDR2 FQNNGV, per germline. Here the CDR3 reads CASSLSGTLNYEQYF. The CDR3 region has the DNA TGTGCCAGCAGCTTATCAGGGACACTTAACTACGAGCAGTACTTC.

The V call is TRBV2, the J call TRBJ1-3; 9 bases line up with TRBD1. V was pared by 6 bases and J by 6 bases, with 9 bases of the junction left unmatched. Germline V CDR1 and CDR2: SNHLY, FYNNEI. CDR3 length equals 15 residues. CDR3 DNA sequence: TGTGCCAGCAGACCCGAGGGACAGGGTGCAAACACCATATATTTT. Translation gives CASRPEGQGANTIYF.

This chain joins TRBV28 and TRBJ2-7; TRBD1 aligns across 9 bases. The CDR3 length is 14 residues. Germline V gene data show CDR1 as MDHEN and CDR2 as SYDVKM. The V segment lost 6 bases and the J segment 1 base; nucleotides outside the gene matches: 4. This CDR3 is CASRLQGASYEQYF. The CDR3 coding sequence is TGTGCCAGCAGGCTACAGGGGGCGTCCTACGAGCAGTACTTC.